Shown below are 19 T cell receptor beta chains from a single sample sequenced in a study of resident and recirculating memory T cells in vitiligo. The assay was immunoSEQ multiplex PCR, and TCRdb's table has in-frame clones only and misses some. This table holds 65,000 to 80,000 clones, about 90% found once. Specimen: blood. All receptors derive from a male donor with vitiligo.

The chain carries TRBV5-4 and TRBJ2-7; D remains unclear. This CDR3 has 14 amino acids. V dropped 0 bases and J dropped 1 base, with 8 bases sitting between them. Germline CDR1 and CDR2: SGHNT and YYREEE (reference sequence). The CDR3 DNA follows: TGTGCCAGCAGCTTGGACAGTCGGTCCTACGAGCAGTACTTC. Its protein is CASSLDSRSYEQYF.

The rearrangement links TRBV7-9 to TRBJ2-5; D might be TRBD2 (6 bases). Trimming cost V 7 bases and J 5 bases, with 14 bases left between them. This CDR3 is built from 13 residues. Looked up from germline, CDR1 is SEHNR and CDR2 is FQNEAQ (reference sequence). CDR3 region: CASTVTAGETQYF. The DNA of the CDR3 is TGTGCCAGCACTGTGACGGCGGGGGAGACCCAGTACTTC. Variable domain in full (rest from reference TRBV7-9 and TRBJ2-5): DTGVSQNPRHKITKRGQNVTFRCDPISEHNRLYWYRQTLGQGPEFLTYFQNEAQLEKSRLLSDRFSAERPKGSFSTLEIQRTEQGDSAMYLCASTVTAGETQYFGPGTRLLVL.

This clone was seen just once. Other DNA sequences within the sample encode an identical CDR3. The J gene is TRBJ2-3, the V gene TRBV18; D ambiguous. Trimming cost V 3 bases and J 3 bases, with 7 bases left between them. This CDR3 has 13 residues. Germline assignment: CDR1 KGHSH and CDR2 LQKENI. CDR3 bases: TGTGCCAGCTCACCCGGGTTAACAGATACGCAGTATTTT. As protein: CASSPGLTDTQYF.

V is TRBV7-2 and J is TRBJ2-5, with 10 bases that match TRBD2. Trimming removed 5 bases from V and 1 base from J; junction bases left unmatched: 4. The CDR3 sequence is 15 residues long. The germline V gene has CDR1 SGHTA and CDR2 FQGNSA. CDR3 coding DNA: TGTGCCAGCAGCCTCCGACTAGCGGGCCAAGAGACCCAGTACTTC. Its translation is CASSLRLAGQETQYF.

The chain links TRBV11-2 to TRBJ2-7, with no clear D. The V end lost 5 bases, the J end lost 6 bases, and 8 bases lay between the germline ends. Germline V gene lookup returns CDR1 SGHAT and CDR2 FQNNGV. This CDR3 has 11 residues. DNA for the CDR3: TGTGCCAGCAGCCAAACACCCGAGCAGTACTTC. Residues: CASSQTPEQYF.

Comments on this clone: Other DNA sequences in the sample encode the same CDR3. This chain connects TRBV7-9 to TRBJ1-5; 9 bases align to TRBD1. The CDR3 has 13 residues. With 5 bases clipped from V and 7 bases from J, the junction kept 3 bases outside the gene matches. Germline V lookup: CDR1 SEHNR, CDR2 FQNEAQ (reference sequence). CDR3 coding DNA: TGTGCCAGCAGCCTCGGACAGGGGCAGCCCCAGCATTTT. It translates to CASSLGQGQPQHF.

This clone has a single count. CDR3 region: CASSPSPRNTEAFF. The CDR3 coding sequence is TGTGCCAGTAGTCCTTCCCCCAGGAACACTGAAGCTTTCTTT. The chain has TRBV19 and TRBJ1-1; unclear D gene. The length of the CDR3 is 14 residues. V lost 5 bases and J lost 1, with 11 bases in between. From germline, CDR1 is LNHDA and CDR2 SQIVND (reference sequence). Full variable domain (rest looked up from reference TRBV19 and TRBJ1-1): DGGITQSPKYLFRKEGQNVTLSCEQNLNHDAMYWYRQDPGQGLRLIYYSQIVNDFQKGDIAEGYSVSREKKESFPLTVTSAQKNPTAFYLCASSPSPRNTEAFFGQGTRLTVV.

The DNA for the CDR3 is TGTGCCAGCTCACCATTCCGGGACACAAACACTGAAGCTTTCTTT. Its translation is CASSPFRDTNTEAFF. The chain joins TRBV18 to TRBJ1-1; D is possibly TRBD1 (6 bases). Per the germline V gene, CDR1 is KGHSH and CDR2 is LQKENI. CDR3 length equals 15 residues. With 2 bases removed from V and 2 bases from J, the gap between germline ends came to 12 bases.

The V call is TRBV28, the J call TRBJ2-3, with D perhaps matching TRBD1 (6 bases). V gave up 5 bases and J gave up 0 bases, with 9 bases separating them. This CDR3 has 14 amino acids. Per germline, CDR1 MDHEN and CDR2 SYDVKM. The CDR3 region is CASSLDRSTDTQYF. Here the CDR3 DNA reads TGTGCCAGCAGTCTTGACAGGAGCACAGATACGCAGTATTTT.

This clone was seen once. The chain employs TRBV23-1 and TRBJ2-3, with 8 bases that match TRBD1. TRBV23-1 falls under the ORF class, with uncertain function. The junction had 22 bases not matched to a gene; V was cut back by 4 bases and J by 7 bases. The length of the CDR3 is 19 residues. The CDR3 nucleotides are TGCGCCAGCAGTCCCCCTCGGGACGATCGGACAGGGCTTTCATATACGCAGTATTTT. The encoded protein is CASSPPRDDRTGLSYTQYF.

CDR3 coding DNA: TGCGCCCCCAGGGCCAATGAGCAGTTCTTC. It is translated as CAPRANEQFF. V is TRBV4-3 and J is TRBJ2-1; D perhaps matches TRBD1 (5 bases). The CDR3 is 10 residues long. The germline V and J ends were trimmed by 11 bases and 6 bases, with 8 bases remaining between them. Germline CDR1 LGHNA, CDR2 YSLEER.

This CDR3 is CASSQGTGRTAVTQYF. The DNA of the CDR3 is TGCGCCAGCAGCCAAGGGACTGGTCGAACAGCGGTTACGCAGTATTTT. This sequence joins TRBV4-1 and TRBJ2-3, with D perhaps matching TRBD2 (5 bases). Looked up from germline, CDR1 is MGHRA and CDR2 is YSYEKL. The V end lost 1 base, the J end lost 8 bases, and 19 bases lay between the germline ends. CDR3 size: 16 residues.

V usage is TRBV30 and J usage is TRBJ2-7; the D gene is possibly TRBD2 (5 bases). This CDR3 is 16 amino acids long. V was clipped by 2 bases and J by 0 bases, with 17 bases between them. Germline CDR1 reads GTSNPN; CDR2 reads SVGIG (reference sequence). This CDR3 reads CAWSLSRGYYSYEQYF. Here the CDR3 DNA reads TGTGCCTGGAGTTTGAGCCGGGGATACTACTCCTACGAGCAGTACTTC.

Comments on this clone: At one end, the junction sequence differs from germline, possibly due to a read error. J is TRBJ1-1 and V is TRBV29-1; tentatively, D is TRBD1 (6 bases). The CDR3 is 13 amino acids. Germline lookup yields CDR1 SQVTM and CDR2 ANQGSEA. The CDR3 nucleotides read TGCAGCGTTCAAGACAGGTTGGTCACTGAAGCTTTCTTT. Translating gives CSVQDRLVTEAFF.

The chain employs TRBV4-2 and TRBJ2-1, with 8 bases matching TRBD1. CDR1 and CDR2 (germline): LGHNA, YNFKEQ. This CDR3 spans 16 amino acids. Germline trimming cut 2 bases from V and 8 bases from J; bases unmatched to any gene: 11. The CDR3 coding sequence is TGTGCCAGCAGCCAAACAGGGGGAACGAGTTTCGATGAGCAGTTCTTC. This gives the protein CASSQTGGTSFDEQFF.

The chain couples TRBV11-2 to TRBJ2-2; TRBD2 agrees at 7 bases. The CDR3 runs 16 residues. Trimming at V came to 3 bases and at J to 4 bases, leaving 8 bases not matched to a gene. CDR1 and CDR2 (germline): SGHAT, FQNNGV. The CDR3 loop is CASSLRSSGTTGELFF. Here the CDR3 DNA reads TGTGCCAGCAGCTTGCGGTCTAGCGGAACCACCGGGGAGCTGTTTTTT. The full variable domain, rest sourced from reference TRBV11-2 and TRBJ2-2, is EAGVAQSPRYKIIEKRQSVAFWCNPISGHATLYWYQQILGQGPKLLIQFQNNGVVDDSQLPKDRFSAERLKGVDSTLKIQPAKLEDSAVYLCASSLRSSGTTGELFFGEGSRLTVL.

The rearrangement joins TRBV2 to TRBJ2-7; 7 bases agree with TRBD2. The V and J ends lost 7 bases and 4 bases, in that order; junction bases with no gene match: 7. This CDR3 is 13 amino acids long. Germline CDR1 SNHLY, CDR2 FYNNEI. CDR3 amino acids: CASTGGSSYEQYF. DNA for the CDR3: TGTGCCAGCACGGGCGGGAGTTCTTACGAGCAGTACTTC.

The rearrangement links TRBV19 to TRBJ1-1; D not certain. Per the germline V gene, CDR1 is LNHDA and CDR2 is SQIVND (reference sequence). The CDR3 sequence is 14 residues long. V was clipped by 0 bases and J by 8 bases, with 13 bases between them. In nucleotides, the CDR3 is TGTGCCAGTAGTATAGATGGCATCTCCGGGGAAGCTTTCTTT. It translates to CASSIDGISGEAFF. The whole variable domain, remainder taken from reference TRBV19 and TRBJ1-1, is DGGITQSPKYLFRKEGQNVTLSCEQNLNHDAMYWYRQDPGQGLRLIYYSQIVNDFQKGDIAEGYSVSREKKESFPLTVTSAQKNPTAFYLCASSIDGISGEAFFGQGTRLTVV.

This chain joins TRBV28 and TRBJ2-1, with TRBD2 matching 8 bases. The CDR3 runs to 17 residues. CDR1 is MDHEN, CDR2 SYDVKM, per germline. V lost 2 bases and J lost 4; bases outside the gene matches: 10. CDR3 protein: CASSLLKLADHYNEQFF. The CDR3 bases are TGTGCCAGCAGTTTACTCAAACTAGCGGACCATTACAATGAGCAGTTCTTC. The whole variable domain, filled in from reference TRBV28 and TRBJ2-1, reads DVKVTQSSRYLVKRTGEKVFLECVQDMDHENMFWYRQDPGLGLRLIYFSYDVKMKEKGDIPEGYSVSREKKERFSLILESASTNQTSMYLCASSLLKLADHYNEQFFGPGTRLTVL.